One sample yielded the 10 T cell receptor beta chains listed below, sequenced in a study of T cell responses to AZD1222 COVID-19 vaccine. Clones were read by immunoSEQ multiplex PCR, and TCRdb kept only the in-frame ones, dropping some. There are fewer than 100,000 clones in the sample; roughly 90% occur only once, and approximately 8.7% lies in the top ten. The material was peripheral blood, obtained on day 0 of AZD1222 vaccination. The source of these receptors is an adult in good health.

The chain couples TRBV11-2 to TRBJ2-5, with 11 bases that match TRBD1. Per the germline V gene, CDR1 is SGHAT and CDR2 is FQNNGV. The J segment lost 5 bases and the V segment lost 6 bases, leaving 8 bases of the junction unmatched. This CDR3 has 15 residues. DNA of the CDR3: TGTGCCAGCAGTCAGACCGGGACAGGGGGGGAGACCCAGTACTTC. It translates to CASSQTGTGGETQYF.

J is TRBJ2-5 and V is TRBV6-6, with 7 bases aligning to TRBD1. Germline CDR1 and CDR2: MNHNY and SVGAGI (reference sequence). CDR3 length: 14 amino acids. V gave up 5 bases and J gave up 3 bases; unmatched junction bases: 6. CDR3 protein: CASSPGTVKETQYF. In DNA form, the CDR3 reads TGTGCCAGCAGTCCGGGGACAGTTAAAGAGACCCAGTACTTC.

V gene TRBV7-9 combines with J gene TRBJ2-7; 7 bases match TRBD1. CDR1 and CDR2 (germline): SEHNR, FQNEAQ (reference sequence). The CDR3 totals 14 residues. Trimming cost V 5 bases and J 6 bases; bases outside gene matches: 10. Written as DNA, the CDR3 is TGTGCCAGCAGCACTCGACAGGGATCGGGCGAGCAGTACTTC. Amino acids: CASSTRQGSGEQYF. The variable domain in full, completed from reference TRBV7-9 and TRBJ2-7, reads DTGVSQNPRHKITKRGQNVTFRCDPISEHNRLYWYRQTLGQGPEFLTYFQNEAQLEKSRLLSDRFSAERPKGSFSTLEIQRTEQGDSAMYLCASSTRQGSGEQYFGPGTRLTVT.

This clone was recorded only once. The gene calls are TRBV7-2 and TRBJ2-5, with unresolved D. The V gene lost 5 bases and the J gene lost 1 base, with 11 bases spanning the gap. The CDR3 sequence is 14 residues long. Looked up from germline, CDR1 is SGHTA and CDR2 is FQGNSA. In DNA form, the CDR3 reads TGTGCCAGCAGCCCCGCTTATCGCCAAGAGACCCAGTACTTC. It yields the protein CASSPAYRQETQYF.

The genes are TRBV30 and TRBJ1-1, with no clear D. The CDR3 is 13 amino acids. Deletions cut 0 bases from V and 4 bases from J, with 9 bases between. Germline V gene sequence: CDR1 GTSNPN, CDR2 SVGIG (reference sequence). The CDR3 coding sequence is TGTGCCTGGAGTGTTGATGGCAGCACTGAAGCTTTCTTT. This sequence encodes CAWSVDGSTEAFF.

The genes are TRBV19 and TRBJ1-1, with a weak D call TRBD1 (5 bases). The length of the CDR3 is 16 residues. Trimming pared 1 base from V and 1 base from J, leaving 13 bases between. Looked up from germline, CDR1 is LNHDA and CDR2 is SQIVND (reference sequence). CDR3 loop: CASSIVAGSGNTEAFF. The CDR3 DNA sequence: TGTGCCAGTAGTATAGTCGCAGGGTCGGGGAACACTGAAGCTTTCTTT.

The CDR3 loop is CASSYTVEQYF. The CDR3 DNA is TGTGCCAGCAGTTACACCGTCGAGCAGTACTTC. V and J are TRBV6-2 or TRBV6-3 and TRBJ2-7; the D is unclear. The CDR3 sequence is 11 residues long. Germline V gives CDR1 MNHEY, CDR2 SVGEGT. V gave up 2 bases and J gave up 6 bases, with 5 bases separating them.

The chain employs TRBV5-8 and TRBJ2-2; 7 bases line up with TRBD2. With 10 bases clipped from V and 0 bases from J, the junction kept 12 bases outside the gene matches. Germline V gene data show CDR1 as SGHTS and CDR2 as YDEGEE. The CDR3 loop spans 16 amino acids. The CDR3 DNA reads as TGTGCCGGCGGGGGTAGGGAGTCGGCGAACACCGGGGAGCTGTTTTTT. It codes for CAGGGRESANTGELFF.

This clone was seen a handful of times. This chain uses TRBV10-1 with TRBJ2-2, with 7 bases that match TRBD1. Germline V lookup: CDR1 WNHNN, CDR2 SYGVQD (reference sequence). V lost 8 bases, J lost 4 bases, and 7 bases stayed unmatched. This CDR3 is built from 14 residues. The chain's CDR3 is CASAEGQSTGELFF. In DNA form, the CDR3 reads TGCGCCAGCGCCGAGGGACAGAGCACCGGGGAGCTGTTTTTT.

This clone has only one observation. The V and J genes are TRBV7-8 and TRBJ2-4, with TRBD2 identical over 10 bases. The CDR3 length is 16 residues. The V and J ends lost 5 bases and 0 bases, in that order; junction bases with no gene match: 4. CDR1 is SGHVS, CDR2 FQNEAQ, per germline. The CDR3 here is CASSHSGGLAKNIQYF. In nucleotides, the CDR3 is TGTGCCAGCAGCCATAGCGGGGGGTTAGCCAAAAACATTCAGTACTTC.